Each of the 9 T cell receptor beta chains below was sequenced from the same sample in a study of cytomegalovirus exposure and HLA in healthy donors. Assay: immunoSEQ multiplex PCR; the TCRdb copy retains only in-frame clones and omits some. The table has about 53,000 clones, 92% seen once; the top ten hold roughly 1.4%. The sequenced sample was PBMCs. These receptors all come from a man between 18 and 35 years old in good health and CMV-seronegative.

This chain joins TRBV11-2 and TRBJ1-1; D is ambiguous. Germline V gene lookup returns CDR1 SGHAT and CDR2 FQNNGV. CDR3 length equals 16 residues. Trimming pared 5 bases from V and 0 bases from J, leaving 16 bases between. This CDR3 reads CASSPPIREVNTEAFF. Written as DNA, the CDR3 is TGTGCCAGCAGCCCTCCCATACGAGAGGTGAACACTGAAGCTTTCTTT.

In this sample, this clone turned up once. This chain connects TRBV27 to TRBJ2-1, with 9 bases fitting TRBD2. This CDR3 comprises 13 residues. Looked up from germline, CDR1 is MNHEY and CDR2 is SMNVEV (reference sequence). Trimming took 1 base from V and 15 from J; bases not matched to a gene: 7. The CDR3 reads CASSLYDGTSRFF. CDR3 in DNA: TGTGCCAGCAGTTTATACGACGGGACTAGCCGGTTCTTC.

The genes are TRBV27 and TRBJ2-5, with 9 bases aligning to TRBD2. V dropped 6 bases and J dropped 3; count of bases not matched to a gene: 5. The CDR3 runs to 14 residues. Germline loops: CDR1 MNHEY, CDR2 SMNVEV (reference sequence). The CDR3: CASRKAGGKETQYF. CDR3 DNA sequence: TGTGCCAGCAGGAAAGCGGGAGGTAAAGAGACCCAGTACTTC.

The chain combines TRBV28 with TRBJ2-5; 12 bases align to TRBD2. Germline-derived CDR1 and CDR2 are MDHEN and SYDVKM. The V segment lost 9 bases and the J segment 5 bases; nucleotides outside the gene matches: 10. The CDR3 loop spans 15 amino acids. In DNA, the CDR3 is TGTGCCAGGCCTCCTAGCGGGAGGGCCTGGGAGACCCAGTACTTC. Translation gives CARPPSGRAWETQYF.

The chain is built from TRBV28 and TRBJ1-2, with D possibly being TRBD1 (6 bases). This CDR3 is 12 amino acids long. Germline V CDR1 and CDR2: MDHEN, SYDVKM. The CDR3 here is CGVFLQGYGYTF. The CDR3 nucleotides read TGTGGCGTTTTCTTACAGGGCTATGGCTACACCTTC.

The rearrangement uses TRBV29-1 and TRBJ2-7; TRBD1 aligns across 7 bases. Per the germline V gene, CDR1 is SQVTM and CDR2 is ANQGSEA. Trimming cost V 4 bases and J 4 bases; bases outside gene matches: 7. The CDR3 extends over 13 amino acids. The CDR3 region has the DNA TGCAGCGTTGCCAAGGGGGCGCAGTACGAGCAGTACTTC. Translated: CSVAKGAQYEQYF.

The genes are TRBV28 and TRBJ2-5; 11 bases are a match to TRBD2. Germline lookup yields CDR1 MDHEN and CDR2 SYDVKM. The ends lost 1 base at V and 4 bases at J; junction bases unmatched: 5. The CDR3 totals 16 residues. CDR3 bases: TGTGCCAGCAGTTTATTACGACTAGCGGGACGAGAGACCCAGTACTTC. This translates into CASSLLRLAGRETQYF.

The chain links TRBV2 to TRBJ1-5, with 8 bases matching TRBD1. There are 14 residues in the CDR3. Germline-derived CDR1 and CDR2 are SNHLY and FYNNEI. With V trimmed by 7 bases and J by 7 bases, 9 bases remained unmatched. The CDR3 loop reads CASKLTGVRQPQHF. The CDR3 bases are TGTGCCAGCAAGTTGACAGGGGTCAGGCAGCCCCAGCATTTT.

This clone was seen a single time. The rearrangement links TRBV27 to TRBJ1-5; 7 nucleotides match TRBD1. CDR1 and CDR2 (germline): MNHEY, SMNVEV (reference sequence). The CDR3 is 14 amino acids. Trimming at V came to 6 bases and at J to 0 bases, leaving 2 bases not matched to a gene. CDR3 sequence (DNA): TGTGCCAGCAGCCCAGGGGGTAGCAATCAGCCCCAGCATTTT. Its protein is CASSPGGSNQPQHF.